This T cell receptor beta chain was obtained from a study of T-cell memory formation after mild COVID-19. Overall study findings and caveats: Pre-infection memory held some responding clones, suggesting pre-existing cross-reactive T cells responded. CD4/CD8 balance held among clones contracting day 15 to 85, and later expanders leaned CD4+.

This clonotype occurred a few times. Its antigen is undetermined. TCRdb reanalysed the 5' RACE reads using MiXCR and keeps one entry per CDR3 protein. The data hold 450,000 to 650,000 distinct CDR3 sequences, with roughly 21% observed a single time. The sequence was collected from an adult woman who had mild COVID-19 (a few samples of this study predate the infection). Cell type and time point are not known. The sample taken for sequencing was PBMCs or a T cell subset sorted from them (not recorded which).

The CDR3 region is CASSAHKGLYEQYF. The CDR3 DNA sequence: TGTGCCAGCAGTGCCCACAAAGGCCTATACGAGCAGTACTTC. The rearrangement links TRBV12-3 or TRBV12-4 to TRBJ2-7; the D is unclear. V shed 5 bases and J shed 4 bases, with 15 bases lying between them. The CDR3 has 14 residues.